This T cell receptor (beta chain) was sequenced in a study of CD8 T cells in ankylosing spondylitis. Study-wide points: Seemingly distinctive of ankylosing spondylitis blood was a TCR beta motif formed by eight highly homologous variants. Some motif variants had been reported before (in reactive arthritis synovial fluid and blood). Peripheral blood held disease-linked clones only at relatively low frequency, and these were CD8+.

This clonotype showed up many times. Its cognate antigen is unknown. TCRdb re-called the 5' RACE reads through MiXCR, storing one row per CDR3 protein. Of more than 250,000 distinct CDR3 sequences in the sample, around 10% are singletons; the top ten hold roughly 9.2%. Trimming shortened V by 4 bases and J by 6 bases, and 13 bases separated the two germline ends. This CDR3 is 13 amino acids long. This sequence was found in a female donor with ankylosing spondylitis or in good health (not recorded which). This chain joins TRBV12-3 or TRBV12-4 and TRBJ2-7, with TRBD2 as a possible D gene (6 bases). Sequencing was carried out using blood, either unsorted or a sorted T cell fraction (not recorded which). The CDR3 bases are TGTGCCAGCAGTTACTCGCGGGGCCTCGAGCAGTACTTC. Translation: CASSYSRGLEQYF.